The clone carrying this TCR beta chain is medium-sized (0.01 to 0.1%). Its antigen remains unidentified. The germline V gene has CDR1 MNHEY and CDR2 SMNVEV (reference sequence). V shed 5 bases and J shed 13 bases, with 15 bases lying between them. CDR3 size: 12 residues. Amplification used 60 Vbeta primers and 13 Jbeta primers. Generated by immunoSEQ multiplex PCR, the TCRdb table keeps only in-frame clones and is missing some. Counted here are about 140,000 clones, roughly 80% occurring once; the ten biggest clones make up more than 4%. This sample was included in a study of cytomegalovirus exposure and HLA in healthy donors. Study context: Unique TCR beta sequences numbering approximately 120 million came from 190 million or so T cells in an earlier analysis.

Study-wide results and limits: For most TCR sequences rarity was the rule, although some public TCRs occurred in many donors. There were 150 to 200 TCR beta chains listed as cytomegalovirus-associated.

The source material was PBMCs. The chain combines TRBV27 with TRBJ2-1; weak D call: TRBD1 (5 bases). This TCR was sampled from a man aged 40-55 years in good health and CMV-seropositive. The DNA for the CDR3 is TGTGCCAGCAGTCAGTACAGGTCTCCCCAGTTCTTC. It encodes CASSQYRSPQFF.